The 25 T cell receptor beta chains presented below share a single source sample, sequenced in a study of cytomegalovirus exposure and HLA in healthy donors. It was with 60 Vbeta and 13 Jbeta primers that the PCR ran. Profiled with immunoSEQ multiplex PCR; TCRdb holds only in-frame clones, not every one. The data show some 130,000 clones, with approximately 85% seen just once and over 1.5% held by the top ten. Sequencing input: PBMCs. Receptors originate from a boy between 10 and 17 years old in good health and CMV-seronegative.

The chain uses TRBV7-3 and TRBJ2-3; 11 bases are a match to TRBD1. After removal of 5 bases from V and 6 bases from J, the junction contained 10 bases not matched to a gene. The germline gives CDR1 SGHTA, CDR2 FQGTGA. CDR3 length: 16 amino acids. For the CDR3, the DNA is TGTGCCAGCAGCCTAGGGACAGGGGGTCCAACGGATACGCAGTATTTT. The encoded protein is CASSLGTGGPTDTQYF.

V is TRBV4-2 and J is TRBJ1-2; TRBD1 is a possible D gene (5 bases). Per germline, CDR1 LGHNA and CDR2 YNFKEQ. The CDR3 length is 17 residues. V was shortened by 4 bases and J by 1 base, with 19 bases between the two germline ends. The DNA for the CDR3 is TGTGCCAGCAGCCCAGTTGCGGGGGATGGGGTTAACTATGGCTACACCTTC. Amino acid sequence: CASSPVAGDGVNYGYTF.

The chain carries TRBV19 and TRBJ1-2; D possibly corresponds to TRBD1 (5 bases). This CDR3 is built from 17 residues. V lost 3 bases to trimming and J lost 2 bases, with 19 bases between them. The germline V gene has CDR1 LNHDA and CDR2 SQIVND (reference sequence). This CDR3 reads CASSIRLQGPENYGYTF. As DNA, the CDR3 is TGTGCCAGTAGTATCCGTTTGCAGGGCCCCGAGAACTATGGCTACACCTTC. The complete variable domain, with remaining parts taken from reference TRBV19 and TRBJ1-2, reads DGGITQSPKYLFRKEGQNVTLSCEQNLNHDAMYWYRQDPGQGLRLIYYSQIVNDFQKGDIAEGYSVSREKKESFPLTVTSAQKNPTAFYLCASSIRLQGPENYGYTFGSGTRLTVV.

This chain uses TRBV13 with TRBJ1-1; the D gene is possibly TRBD1 (6 bases). Germline V gene sequence: CDR1 PRHDT, CDR2 FYEKMQ (reference sequence). V lost 5 bases to trimming and J lost 4 bases, with 11 bases between them. The CDR3 loop spans 13 amino acids. CDR3 DNA sequence: TGTGCCAGCAGCCCAAGAGGGGGCACTGAAGCTTTCTTT. The encoded protein is CASSPRGGTEAFF.

A remark on this clone: At one end, the junction sequence differs from germline, possibly due to a read error. This sequence joins TRBV7-7 and TRBJ2-2, with 8 bases that match TRBD1. The CDR3 runs to 15 residues. From germline, CDR1 is SSHAT and CDR2 FNYEAQ (reference sequence). The CDR3 is CASSPGQANTGELFF. The CDR3 DNA sequence: TGTGCTAGCAGCCCGGGACAGGCGAACACCGGGGAGCTGTTTTTT.

The rearrangement joins TRBV4-3 to TRBJ2-7, with a tentative D call TRBD1 (6 bases). Per the germline V gene, CDR1 is LGHNA and CDR2 is YSLEER. The length of the CDR3 is 14 residues. V was trimmed by 0 bases and J by 4 bases, leaving 10 bases between them. CDR3 residues: CASSQDRGPYEQYF. DNA for the CDR3: TGCGCCAGCAGCCAAGACAGGGGACCGTACGAGCAGTACTTC.

This clone was seen just once. The CDR3 protein is CASGLTLRVWENQPQHF. In nucleotides, the CDR3 is TGTGCTAGTGGTTTGACCCTCAGGGTATGGGAAAATCAGCCCCAGCATTTT. V gene TRBV12-5 combines with J gene TRBJ1-5; possible D gene TRBD1, 5 bases. V lost 2 bases to trimming and J lost 4 bases, with 18 bases between them. The germline V gene encodes CDR1 LGHNT and CDR2 FRNRAP. The CDR3 is 17 amino acids.

This clone was detected only once. This chain uses TRBV27 with TRBJ2-7; 9 bases are shared with TRBD1. This CDR3 has 13 residues. Germline lookup yields CDR1 MNHEY and CDR2 SMNVEV (reference sequence). V shed 8 bases, J shed 3 bases, and the junction held 5 bases outside the gene matches. For the CDR3, the DNA is TGTGCCAGCTCACCGGGACAGGGCTACGAGCAGTACTTC. Amino acids: CASSPGQGYEQYF.

The CDR3 region is CASSVAARAEAFF. In DNA form, the CDR3 reads TGTGCCAGCAGCGTAGCTGCTCGGGCTGAAGCTTTCTTT. The chain employs TRBV9 and TRBJ1-1; no firm D call. Deletions cut 0 bases from V and 6 bases from J, with 9 bases between. This CDR3 is built from 13 residues. Germline assignment: CDR1 SGDLS and CDR2 YYNGEE.

Points on this clone: Relative to the germline gene, one junction end is altered; a read error may explain this. V and J are TRBV13 and TRBJ2-5; 8 bases are shared with TRBD2. Germline CDR1 PRHDT, CDR2 FYEKMQ (reference sequence). This CDR3 is 18 amino acids long. In DNA, the CDR3 is TGTGCCAGCAGCACCCCCGGGTTGAGCGGGAGATTCCAAAAGACCCAGTACTTC. Translated: CASSTPGLSGRFQKTQYF.

This clone was recorded once. The chain joins TRBV2 to TRBJ2-7, with a tentative D call TRBD2 (6 bases). The germline V gene encodes CDR1 SNHLY and CDR2 FYNNEI. V was clipped by 7 bases and J by 4 bases, with 14 bases between them. The CDR3 sequence is 13 residues long. CDR3 in DNA: TGTGCCAGCACTGGCGGGGAGACATACGAGCAGTACTTC. Protein: CASTGGETYEQYF.

The V gene is TRBV19, the J gene TRBJ2-1; 10 nucleotides align to TRBD2. CDR3 length: 14 residues. The germline gives CDR1 LNHDA, CDR2 SQIVND (reference sequence). Trimming at V came to 5 bases and at J to 6 bases, leaving 4 bases not matched to a gene. CDR3 in DNA: TGTGCCAGTAGTGGCGCTAGCGGGGGCAATGAGCAGTTCTTC. This sequence encodes CASSGASGGNEQFF.

The rearrangement joins TRBV29-1 to TRBJ2-2, with TRBD1 matching 10 bases. The CDR3 loop spans 18 amino acids. Germline CDR1 SQVTM, CDR2 ANQGSEA. V trimming: 4 bases; J trimming: 0 bases; junction bases outside the gene matches: 11. For the CDR3, the DNA is TGCAGCGTTGCTCTAGGGTCCGGGACAGGGGCGAACACCGGGGAGCTGTTTTTT. Translating it yields CSVALGSGTGANTGELFF.

The chain couples TRBV25-1 to TRBJ1-4; D not resolved. The CDR3 is 11 residues long. Per germline, CDR1 MGHDK and CDR2 SYGVNS. Trimming left V 1 base short and J 12 bases short, with 6 bases between. The CDR3 DNA is TGTGCCAGCAGTGAATTGAGGGAACTGTTTTTT. It encodes CASSELRELFF. Filled out from reference TRBV25-1 and TRBJ1-4, the complete variable domain reads EADIYQTPRYLVIGTGKKITLECSQTMGHDKMYWYQQDPGMELHLIHYSYGVNSTEKGDLSSESTVSRIRTEHFPLTLESARPSHTSQYLCASSELRELFFGSGTQLSVL.

The chain has TRBV7-9 and TRBJ2-3; 8 bases agree with TRBD1. The CDR3 covers 16 residues. Germline V gives CDR1 SEHNR, CDR2 FQNEAQ (reference sequence). V dropped 4 bases and J dropped 0; count of bases not matched to a gene: 6. Here the CDR3 reads CASSSRQGLSTDTQYF. DNA for the CDR3: TGTGCCAGCAGCTCGCGACAGGGGTTAAGCACAGATACGCAGTATTTT. Combining the CDR3 with reference TRBV7-9 and TRBJ2-3 gives the whole variable domain DTGVSQNPRHKITKRGQNVTFRCDPISEHNRLYWYRQTLGQGPEFLTYFQNEAQLEKSRLLSDRFSAERPKGSFSTLEIQRTEQGDSAMYLCASSSRQGLSTDTQYFGPGTRLTVL.

The V gene is TRBV27, the J gene TRBJ2-1; TRBD2 matches at 7 bases. Looked up from germline, CDR1 is MNHEY and CDR2 is SMNVEV (reference sequence). The V gene end was trimmed by 6 bases and the J gene end by 4 bases; junction bases not matched to a gene: 3. The CDR3 is made up of 13 amino acids. CDR3 amino acids: CASRTSKYNEQFF. In DNA, the CDR3 is TGTGCCAGCAGGACTAGCAAGTACAATGAGCAGTTCTTC.

The genes are TRBV25-1 and TRBJ1-6; TRBD1 aligns across 11 bases. Germline V CDR1 and CDR2: MGHDK, SYGVNS. Trimming took 6 bases from V and 9 from J; bases not matched to a gene: 1. There are 13 residues in the CDR3. DNA for the CDR3: TGTGCCAGCAGGGGGACAGGGGGTTCACCCCTCCACTTT. It is translated as CASRGTGGSPLHF.

In DNA form, the CDR3 reads TGTGCCATCAGCTCCCCCGGGACAGATAGGGAGACCCAGTACTTC. Its translation is CAISSPGTDRETQYF. The chain links TRBV10-3 to TRBJ2-5; 7 nucleotides line up with TRBD1. The CDR3 length is 15 residues. Germline CDR1 and CDR2: ENHRY and SYGVKD. Losses at the gene ends were 6 bases for V and 5 bases for J; bases not matched to a gene: 12.

For the CDR3, the DNA is TGTGCCAGCAGCCCTCACTATATTGGAGCCGCCACCTTC. Its protein product is CASSPHYIGAATF. This chain uses TRBV7-2 with TRBJ1-2; D is unclear. The CDR3 has 13 amino acids. Trimming removed 5 bases from V and 13 bases from J, with 20 bases in between. CDR1 is SGHTA and CDR2 is FQGNSA in the germline V gene.

V usage is TRBV14 and J usage is TRBJ2-7, with a possible D match to TRBD2 (6 bases). The germline V gene has CDR1 SGHDN and CDR2 FVKESK. Trimming took 0 bases from V and 5 from J, leaving 11 bases between them. The CDR3 runs 14 residues. CDR3: CASSQDGGSHEQYF. CDR3 nucleotide sequence: TGTGCCAGCAGCCAAGACGGAGGGAGCCACGAGCAGTACTTC.

The rearrangement links TRBV4-1 to TRBJ2-5; 8 nucleotides match TRBD2. The germline V gene has CDR1 MGHRA and CDR2 YSYEKL. V lost 2 bases to trimming and J lost 0 bases; unmatched junction nucleotides: 8. This CDR3 comprises 17 residues. The DNA for the CDR3 is TGCGCCAGCAGCCAAAGTACTAGCGGAGACTACCAAGAGACCCAGTACTTC. Translating gives CASSQSTSGDYQETQYF.

J is TRBJ1-1 and V is TRBV2, with 8 nucleotides matching TRBD1. CDR1 SNHLY and CDR2 FYNNEI come from the germline V gene. The CDR3 is 13 residues long. V lost 11 bases and J lost 5; bases outside the gene matches: 10. The CDR3 bases are TGTGCCGGAGGGGGCAGGGGGCCAACTGAAGCTTTCTTT. It specifies CAGGGRGPTEAFF.

This chain links TRBV27 with TRBJ2-1; D perhaps matches TRBD2 (7 bases). CDR3 length: 16 residues. The V and J ends lost 6 bases and 1 base respectively, with 16 bases between them. From germline, CDR1 is MNHEY and CDR2 SMNVEV (reference sequence). The CDR3 spells CASSLGGVWSYNEQFF. The DNA for the CDR3 is TGTGCCAGCAGCCTAGGGGGGGTTTGGTCCTACAATGAGCAGTTCTTC.

This clone was counted a single time. The V call is TRBV6-6, the J call TRBJ2-3, with D perhaps TRBD2 (5 bases). The CDR3 totals 16 residues. V gave up 5 bases and J gave up 4 bases, with 19 bases separating them. Germline CDR1 and CDR2: MNHNY and SVGAGI (reference sequence). CDR3 loop: CASSPVGEGLADTQYF. CDR3 sequence (DNA): TGTGCCAGCAGTCCCGTGGGTGAGGGCCTCGCAGATACGCAGTATTTT.

With regard to this clone: Additional DNA sequences in this sample encode the identical CDR3. This chain uses TRBV10-3 with TRBJ2-7, with 8 bases identical to TRBD2. J gave up 2 bases and V 4 bases, and 4 bases lay outside the gene matches. The V gene's germline CDR1 is ENHRY and CDR2 SYGVKD. This CDR3 comprises 14 residues. In DNA form, the CDR3 reads TGTGCCATCAGTGGTACTAGCGGACCCTACGAGCAGTACTTC. Its translation is CAISGTSGPYEQYF.